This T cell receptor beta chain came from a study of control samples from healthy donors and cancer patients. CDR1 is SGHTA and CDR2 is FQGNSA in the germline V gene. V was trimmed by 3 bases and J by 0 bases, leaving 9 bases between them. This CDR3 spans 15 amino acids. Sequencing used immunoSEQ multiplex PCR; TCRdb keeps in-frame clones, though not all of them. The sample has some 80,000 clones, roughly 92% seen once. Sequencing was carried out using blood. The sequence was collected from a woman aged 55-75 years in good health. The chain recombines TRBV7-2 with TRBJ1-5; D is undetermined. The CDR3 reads CASSLDSYSNQPQHF. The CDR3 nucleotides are TGTGCCAGCAGCTTGGACTCATATAGCAATCAGCCCCAGCATTTT.